The rows below give T cell receptor beta chains drawn from one sample of a study of T-cell reconstitution after alpha-beta-depleted transplantation in children. TCRdb ran MiXCR on the PCR reads and lists one entry per CDR3 protein. Altogether 300,000 to 350,000 distinct CDR3 sequences are present, around 15% being singletons, with the ten largest covering around 38%. The sequenced sample was PBMCs, mostly from graft donor cells, obtained 360 days after TCRalphabeta/CD19-depleted stem cell transplant. These receptors came from a male patient aged 2-15 years who had a stem cell transplant for acute lymphoblastic leukemia, so the T cells may come from the graft donor. Both conserved end residues are part of each CDR3. The D gene is left open where the match is weak. Clone size is stated in some rows and not others, as once, few, many or a class when expanded.

clone_size	j_call	v_call	d_call	cdr3_nt	cdr3_aa
few	TRBJ2-3	TRBV9	.	TGTGCCAGCAGCGTCGATATCGGCAGGGGACCAGATACGCAGTATTTT	CASSVDIGRGPDTQYF
few	TRBJ2-7	TRBV6-5	TRBD2	TGTGCCAGCAGTTACGCGGGAGCGGAGGACGAGCAGTACTTC	CASSYAGAEDEQYF
.	TRBJ2-1	TRBV4-3	.	TGCGCCAGCAGCCAAGAAGAGGCGGGACCAAATTACAATGAGCAGTTCTTC	CASSQEEAGPNYNEQFF
few	TRBJ2-2	TRBV30	.	TGTGCCTGGAGTCAGACCGGGGCCGGCGCCGGGGAGCTGTTTTTT	CAWSQTGAGAGELFF
.	TRBJ1-2	TRBV7-2	.	TGTGCCAGCAGCCAGTACAGGGAATATCGTGGCTACACCTTC	CASSQYREYRGYTF
.	TRBJ2-7	TRBV7-9	TRBD2	TGTGCCAGCAGCCGGGGGCTAGCGGGAGGCCCCCACGAGCAGTACTTC	CASSRGLAGGPHEQYF
.	TRBJ1-4	TRBV6-5	TRBD1	TGTGCCAGCAGTTACCCGTCGGGACACGCACAGGGGGAAAAACTGTTTTTT	CASSYPSGHAQGEKLFF
few	TRBJ1-5	TRBV9	.	TGTGCCAGCAGCGTAGATGAGGGTCAGCCCCAGCATTTT	CASSVDEGQPQHF
many	TRBJ1-5	TRBV10-3	.	TGTGCCATCAGTGCCTCGCTCGATCAGCCCCAGCATTTT	CAISASLDQPQHF
.	TRBJ2-3	TRBV20-1	TRBD1	TGCAGTGCTGACGGACAGGGGGCCACAGATACGCAGTATTTT	CSADGQGATDTQYF
.	TRBJ1-3	TRBV4-3	.	TGCGCCAGCAGCCAGGGACACTCTGGAAACACCATATATTTT	CASSQGHSGNTIYF
.	TRBJ2-5	TRBV11-2	.	TGTGCCAGCAGCCCCTTTCCCGACGCCATCCAAGAGACCCAGTACTTC	CASSPFPDAIQETQYF
many	TRBJ2-7	TRBV5-1	TRBD2	TGCGCCAGCAGCTTTCAGGGCGGGAGCTACGAGCAGTACTTC	CASSFQGGSYEQYF
few	TRBJ1-1	TRBV3-1	.	TGTGCCAGCAGCCCCTCACAGGTTTGGATGAACACTGAAGCTTTCTTT	CASSPSQVWMNTEAFF
many	TRBJ2-2	TRBV7-2	.	TGTGCCAGCAGCTCTTCCTCGGGGGTTAGGGACACCGGGGAGCTGTTTTTT	CASSSSSGVRDTGELFF
once	TRBJ1-5	TRBV15	.	TGTGCCACCAGCAGAGATTTTCGGGTAAGCGGACGTAGCAATCAGCCCCAGCATTTT	CATSRDFRVSGRSNQPQHF
few	TRBJ2-2	TRBV27	TRBD2	TGTGCCAGCAGTCCCGAGGGTAGCGGGAGGTTGGACACCGGGGAGCTGTTTTTT	CASSPEGSGRLDTGELFF
.	TRBJ2-2	TRBV3-1	TRBD1	TGTGCCAGCAGTGAACAGGGGCCGAACACCGGGGAGCTGTTTTTT	CASSEQGPNTGELFF
many	TRBJ2-2	TRBV5-1	.	TGCGCCAGCAGCAGGGACGGTAACACCGGGGAGCTGTTTTTT	CASSRDGNTGELFF
few	TRBJ2-1	TRBV4-3	.	TGCGCCAGCAGCCAAGATCGCAGCTACCCGAGTGGTGAGCAGTTCTTC	CASSQDRSYPSGEQFF
.	TRBJ1-4	TRBV18	.	TGTGCCAGCTCACAATTCGACAGCGACGAAAAACTGTTTTTT	CASSQFDSDEKLFF
many	TRBJ1-3	TRBV4-2	.	TGTGCCAGCAGCCAAGATCCGCGGGGTGGAAACACCATATATTTT	CASSQDPRGGNTIYF
few	TRBJ2-1	TRBV7-2	TRBD2	TGTGCCAGCAGCTTAACGGGACTAGCGGAAAGTTATGAGCAGTTCTTC	CASSLTGLAESYEQFF
many	TRBJ2-7	TRBV12-3/TRBV12-4	.	TGTGCCAGCAGTTTATATGGCGGGACGGACTACGAGCAGTACTTC	CASSLYGGTDYEQYF